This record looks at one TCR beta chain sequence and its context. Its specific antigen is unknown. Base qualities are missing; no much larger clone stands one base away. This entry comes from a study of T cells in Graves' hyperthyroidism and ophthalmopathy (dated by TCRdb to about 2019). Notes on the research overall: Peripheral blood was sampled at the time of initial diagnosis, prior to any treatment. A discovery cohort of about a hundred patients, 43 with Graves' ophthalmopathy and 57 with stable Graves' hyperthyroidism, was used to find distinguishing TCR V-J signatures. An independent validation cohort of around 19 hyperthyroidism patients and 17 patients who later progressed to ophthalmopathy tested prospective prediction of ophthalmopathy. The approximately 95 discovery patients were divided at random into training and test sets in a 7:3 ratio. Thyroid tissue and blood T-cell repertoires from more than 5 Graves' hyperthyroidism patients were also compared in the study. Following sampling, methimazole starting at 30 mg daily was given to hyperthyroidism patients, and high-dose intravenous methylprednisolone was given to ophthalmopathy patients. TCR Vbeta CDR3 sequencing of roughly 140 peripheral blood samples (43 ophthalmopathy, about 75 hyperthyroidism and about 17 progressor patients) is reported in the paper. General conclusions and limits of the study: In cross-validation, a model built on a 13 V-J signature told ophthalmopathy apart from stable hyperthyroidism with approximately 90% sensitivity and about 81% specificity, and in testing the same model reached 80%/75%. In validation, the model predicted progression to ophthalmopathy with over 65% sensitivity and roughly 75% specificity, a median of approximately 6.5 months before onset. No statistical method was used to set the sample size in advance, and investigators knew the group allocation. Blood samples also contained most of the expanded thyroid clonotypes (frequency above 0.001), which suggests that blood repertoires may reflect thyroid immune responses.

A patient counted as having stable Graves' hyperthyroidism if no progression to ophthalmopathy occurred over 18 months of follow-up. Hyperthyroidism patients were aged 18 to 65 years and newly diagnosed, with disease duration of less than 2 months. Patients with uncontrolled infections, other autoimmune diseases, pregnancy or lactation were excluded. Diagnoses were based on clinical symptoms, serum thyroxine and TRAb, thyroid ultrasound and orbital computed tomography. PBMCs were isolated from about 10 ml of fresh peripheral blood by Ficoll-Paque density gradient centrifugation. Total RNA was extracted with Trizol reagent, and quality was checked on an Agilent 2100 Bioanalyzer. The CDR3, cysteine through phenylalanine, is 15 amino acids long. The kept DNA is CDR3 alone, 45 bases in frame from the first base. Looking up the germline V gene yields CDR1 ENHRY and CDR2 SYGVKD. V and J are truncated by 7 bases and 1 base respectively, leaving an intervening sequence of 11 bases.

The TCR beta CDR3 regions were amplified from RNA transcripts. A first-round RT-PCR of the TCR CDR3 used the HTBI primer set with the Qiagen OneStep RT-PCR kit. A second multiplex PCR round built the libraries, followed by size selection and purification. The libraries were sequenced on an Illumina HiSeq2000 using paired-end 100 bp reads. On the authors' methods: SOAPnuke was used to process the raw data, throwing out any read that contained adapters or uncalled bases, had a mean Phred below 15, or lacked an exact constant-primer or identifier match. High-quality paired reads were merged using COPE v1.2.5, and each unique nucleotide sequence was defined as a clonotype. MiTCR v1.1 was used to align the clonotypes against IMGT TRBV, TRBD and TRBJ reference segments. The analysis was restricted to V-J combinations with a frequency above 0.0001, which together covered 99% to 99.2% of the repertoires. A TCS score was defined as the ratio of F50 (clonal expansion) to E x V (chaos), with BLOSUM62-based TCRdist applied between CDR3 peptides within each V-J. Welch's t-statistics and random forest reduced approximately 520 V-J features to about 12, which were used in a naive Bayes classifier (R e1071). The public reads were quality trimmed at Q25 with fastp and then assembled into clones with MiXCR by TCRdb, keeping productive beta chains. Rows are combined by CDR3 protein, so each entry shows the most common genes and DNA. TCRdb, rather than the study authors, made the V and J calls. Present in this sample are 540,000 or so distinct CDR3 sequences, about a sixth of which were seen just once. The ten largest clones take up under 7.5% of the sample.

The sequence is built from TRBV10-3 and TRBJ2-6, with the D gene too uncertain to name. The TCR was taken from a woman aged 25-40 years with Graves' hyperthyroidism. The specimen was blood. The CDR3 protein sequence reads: CAIKGASSGANVLTF. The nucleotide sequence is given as TGTGCCATCAAGGGCGCTTCATCTGGGGCCAACGTCCTGACTTTC.